This T cell receptor (beta chain) was recorded in a study of vaccination effects on CD4 cells after COVID-19. Study findings and constraints: Limitations: small convalescent group and missing early post-infection timepoints. There was marked clonal contraction among infection- and vaccine-induced clones late after vaccination.

With more than nine days of culture completed, CD4+ T cells were isolated. Among the vaccine recipients, none had a prior SARS-CoV-2 infection, and nucleocapsid antibodies were negative. Days 3 and 7 were when half the medium was replaced with IL-2 medium. The CDR3 totals 14 residues. The V and J ends lost 0 bases and 8 bases respectively, with 9 bases between them. Germline CDR1 and CDR2: SGHRS and YFSETQ. Clones were read by immunoSEQ multiplex PCR, and TCRdb kept only the in-frame ones, dropping some. The data contain approximately 58,000 clones, around 80% of them singletons. As for this clone: Its antigen is still unknown.

This specimen consisted of CD4+ T cells from PBMCs cultured without peptide, obtained before COVID-19 vaccination. The clonotype comes from a human donor who received a COVID-19 vaccine. This chain links TRBV5-1 with TRBJ1-6, with D uncertain. CDR3 loop: CASSLASGDSPLHF. As DNA, the CDR3 is TGCGCCAGCAGCTTGGCCAGTGGGGATTCACCCCTCCACTTT.